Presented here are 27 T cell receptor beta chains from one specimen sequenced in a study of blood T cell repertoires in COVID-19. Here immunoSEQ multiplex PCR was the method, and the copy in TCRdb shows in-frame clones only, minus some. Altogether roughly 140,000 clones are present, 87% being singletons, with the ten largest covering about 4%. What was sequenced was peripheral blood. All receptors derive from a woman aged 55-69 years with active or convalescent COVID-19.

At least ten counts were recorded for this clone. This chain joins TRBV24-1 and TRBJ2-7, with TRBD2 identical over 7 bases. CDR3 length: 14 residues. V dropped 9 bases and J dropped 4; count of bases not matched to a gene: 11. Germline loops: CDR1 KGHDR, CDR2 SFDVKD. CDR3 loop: CATPGQGGEYEQYF. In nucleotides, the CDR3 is TGTGCCACCCCGGGGCAGGGAGGGGAATACGAGCAGTACTTC.

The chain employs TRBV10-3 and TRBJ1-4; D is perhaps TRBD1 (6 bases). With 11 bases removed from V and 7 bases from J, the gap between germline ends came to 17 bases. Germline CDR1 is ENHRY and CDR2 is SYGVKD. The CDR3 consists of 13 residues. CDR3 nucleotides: TGTGCCGCCCGACAGGATGGAGTTGAAAAACTGTTTTTT. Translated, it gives CAARQDGVEKLFF.

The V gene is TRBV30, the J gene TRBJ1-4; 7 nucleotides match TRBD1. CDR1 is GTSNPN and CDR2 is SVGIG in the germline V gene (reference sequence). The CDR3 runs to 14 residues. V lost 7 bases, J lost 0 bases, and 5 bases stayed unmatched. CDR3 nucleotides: TGTGCCTCCGGACAGGAGGCAACTAATGAAAAACTGTTTTTT. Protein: CASGQEATNEKLFF.

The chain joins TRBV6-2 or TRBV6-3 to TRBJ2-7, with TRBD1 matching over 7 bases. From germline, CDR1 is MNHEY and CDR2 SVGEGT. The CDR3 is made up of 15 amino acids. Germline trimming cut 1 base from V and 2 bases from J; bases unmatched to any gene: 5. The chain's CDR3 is CASSYLQDRTYEQYF. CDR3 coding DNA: TGTGCCAGCAGTTACTTGCAGGACAGGACCTACGAGCAGTACTTC.

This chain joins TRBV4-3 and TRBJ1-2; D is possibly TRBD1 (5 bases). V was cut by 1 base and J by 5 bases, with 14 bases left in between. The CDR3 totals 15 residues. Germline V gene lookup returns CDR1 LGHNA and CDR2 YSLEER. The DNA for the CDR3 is TGCGCCAGCAGCCAAGTCTTCTCCGGGGGGTATGGCTACACCTTC. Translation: CASSQVFSGGYGYTF.

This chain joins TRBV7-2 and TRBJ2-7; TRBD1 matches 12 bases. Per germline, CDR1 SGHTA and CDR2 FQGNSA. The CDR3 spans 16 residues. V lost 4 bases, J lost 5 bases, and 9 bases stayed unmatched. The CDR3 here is CASSWGAGQGAHEQYF. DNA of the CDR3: TGTGCCAGCAGCTGGGGTGCGGGACAGGGGGCCCACGAGCAGTACTTC.

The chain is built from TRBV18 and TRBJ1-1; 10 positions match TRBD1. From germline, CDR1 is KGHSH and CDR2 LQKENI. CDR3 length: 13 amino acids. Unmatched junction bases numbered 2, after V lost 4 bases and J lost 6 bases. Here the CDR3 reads CASSRQGAPEAFF. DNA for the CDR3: TGTGCCAGCTCACGACAGGGGGCACCTGAAGCTTTCTTT.

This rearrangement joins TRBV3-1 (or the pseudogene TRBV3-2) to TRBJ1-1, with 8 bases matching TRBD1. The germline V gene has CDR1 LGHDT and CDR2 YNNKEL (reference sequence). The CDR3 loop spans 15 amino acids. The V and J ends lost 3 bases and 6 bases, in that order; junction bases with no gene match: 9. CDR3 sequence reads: CASSQTTGVSAEAFF. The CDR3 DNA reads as TGTGCCAGCAGCCAGACGACAGGGGTGTCGGCTGAAGCTTTCTTT.

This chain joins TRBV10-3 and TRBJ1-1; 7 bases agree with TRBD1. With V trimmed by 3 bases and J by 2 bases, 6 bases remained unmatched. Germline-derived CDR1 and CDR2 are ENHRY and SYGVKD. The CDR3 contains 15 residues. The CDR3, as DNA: TGTGCCATCAGTGAAGGGGGCGCCGGAAACACTGAAGCTTTCTTT. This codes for CAISEGGAGNTEAFF.

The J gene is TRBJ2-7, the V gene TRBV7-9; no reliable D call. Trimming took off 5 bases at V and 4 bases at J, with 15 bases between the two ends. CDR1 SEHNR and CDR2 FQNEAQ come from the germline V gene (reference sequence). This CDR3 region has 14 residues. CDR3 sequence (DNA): TGTGCCAGCAGCCCCTATTTAACAGCATACGAGCAGTACTTC. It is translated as CASSPYLTAYEQYF.

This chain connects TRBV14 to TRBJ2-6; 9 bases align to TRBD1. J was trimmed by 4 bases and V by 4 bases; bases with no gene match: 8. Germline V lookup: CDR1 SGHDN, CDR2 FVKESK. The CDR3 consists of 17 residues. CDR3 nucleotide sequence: TGTGCCAGCAGCCTCCGGGACAGGGTAAACGGGGCCAACGTCCTGACTTTC. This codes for CASSLRDRVNGANVLTF. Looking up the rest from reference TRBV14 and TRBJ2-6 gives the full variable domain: EAGVTQFPSHSVIEKGQTVTLRCDPISGHDNLYWYRRVMGKEIKFLLHFVKESKQDESGMPNNRFLAERTGGTYSTLKVQPAELEDSGVYFCASSLRDRVNGANVLTFGAGSRLTVL.

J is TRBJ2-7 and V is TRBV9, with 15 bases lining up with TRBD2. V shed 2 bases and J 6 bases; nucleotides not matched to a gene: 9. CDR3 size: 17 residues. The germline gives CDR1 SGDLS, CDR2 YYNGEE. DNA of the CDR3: TGTGCCAGCAGCGTCGGACTAGCGGGGGGGAAGGCCGCCGAGCAGTACTTC. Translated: CASSVGLAGGKAAEQYF. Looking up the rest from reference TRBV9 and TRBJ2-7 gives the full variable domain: DSGVTQTPKHLITATGQRVTLRCSPRSGDLSVYWYQQSLDQGLQFLIQYYNGEERAKGNILERFSAQQFPDLHSELNLSSLELGDSALYFCASSVGLAGGKAAEQYFGPGTRLTVT.

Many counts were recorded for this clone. CDR3 in amino acids: CASSERGGASTDTQYF. As DNA, the CDR3 is TGTGCCAGCAGCGAGCGCGGGGGGGCGAGCACAGATACGCAGTATTTT. J is TRBJ2-3 and V is TRBV7-9; 9 nucleotides align to TRBD2. Losses at the gene ends were 5 bases for V and 0 bases for J; bases not matched to a gene: 6. This CDR3 spans 16 amino acids. The germline V gene encodes CDR1 SEHNR and CDR2 FQNEAQ (reference sequence).

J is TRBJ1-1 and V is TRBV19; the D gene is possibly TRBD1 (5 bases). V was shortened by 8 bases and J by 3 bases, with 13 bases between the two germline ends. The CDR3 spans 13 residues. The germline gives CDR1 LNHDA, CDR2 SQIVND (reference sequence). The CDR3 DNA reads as TGTGCCAGTCAGTCGGGGGACCACACTGAAGCTTTCTTT. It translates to CASQSGDHTEAFF.

CDR3 bases: TGCGCCAGCAGTCAACCCCCGAGCCCCGACCAGGGCCTTAATGAAAAACTGTTTTTT. As protein: CASSQPPSPDQGLNEKLFF. The V gene is TRBV23-1, the J gene TRBJ1-4, with D possibly TRBD1 on 5 matching bases. TRBV23-1 is annotated as an ORF whose role is uncertain. The CDR3 contains 19 residues. The germline V and J ends were trimmed by 2 bases and 4 bases, with 23 bases remaining between them.

In nucleotides, the CDR3 is TGTGCCAGCAGTGTCCCGGATGGGGCCGATATTGAAAAACTGTTTTTT. This gives the protein CASSVPDGADIEKLFF. The gene calls are TRBV25-1 and TRBJ1-4; possibly TRBD1 for D (5 bases). The germline V gene encodes CDR1 MGHDK and CDR2 SYGVNS. V was clipped by 4 bases and J by 7 bases, with 19 bases between them. The CDR3 loop spans 16 amino acids.

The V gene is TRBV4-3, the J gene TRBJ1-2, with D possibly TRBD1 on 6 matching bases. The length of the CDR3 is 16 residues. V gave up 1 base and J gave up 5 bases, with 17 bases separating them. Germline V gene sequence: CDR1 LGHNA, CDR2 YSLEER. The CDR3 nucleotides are TGCGCCAGCAGCCAAGGGTCCCGGACAGACGATTATGGCTACACCTTC. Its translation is CASSQGSRTDDYGYTF.

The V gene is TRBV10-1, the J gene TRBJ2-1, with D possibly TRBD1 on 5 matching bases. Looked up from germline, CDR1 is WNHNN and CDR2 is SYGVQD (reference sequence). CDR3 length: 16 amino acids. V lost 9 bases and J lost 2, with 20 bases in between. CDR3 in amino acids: CARRPTASHTYNEQFF. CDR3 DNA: TGCGCCAGGCGGCCGACAGCAAGCCATACCTACAATGAGCAGTTCTTC.

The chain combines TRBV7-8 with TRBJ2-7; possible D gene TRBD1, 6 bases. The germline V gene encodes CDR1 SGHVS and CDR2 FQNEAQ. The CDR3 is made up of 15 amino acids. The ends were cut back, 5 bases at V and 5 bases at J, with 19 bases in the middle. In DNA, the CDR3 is TGTGCCAGCAGCCCTACCGGGACATCCTTGAACGAGCAGTACTTC. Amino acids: CASSPTGTSLNEQYF.

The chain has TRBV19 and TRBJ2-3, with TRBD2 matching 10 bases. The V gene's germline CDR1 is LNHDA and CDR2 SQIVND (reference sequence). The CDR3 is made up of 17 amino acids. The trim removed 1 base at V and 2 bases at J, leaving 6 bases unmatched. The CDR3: CASSIGASGGTTDTQYF. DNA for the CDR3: TGTGCCAGTAGTATAGGGGCTAGCGGGGGAACCACAGATACGCAGTATTTT.

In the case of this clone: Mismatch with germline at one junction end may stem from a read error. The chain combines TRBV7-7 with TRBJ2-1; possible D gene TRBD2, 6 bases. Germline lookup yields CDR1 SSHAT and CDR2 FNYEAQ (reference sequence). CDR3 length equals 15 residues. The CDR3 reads CASSLSVGGRNEQFF. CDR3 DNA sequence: TGTGCTAGCAGCTTAAGCGTGGGGGGAAGGAATGAGCAGTTCTTC.

This CDR3 is CASSPTNTDTQYF. For the CDR3, the DNA is TGTGCCAGCAGTCCGACTAACACAGATACGCAGTATTTT. This sequence joins TRBV6-2 or TRBV6-3 and TRBJ2-3, with D possibly being TRBD2 (5 bases). The germline gives CDR1 MNHEY, CDR2 SVGEGT. The ends were cut back, 5 bases at V and 2 bases at J, with 8 bases in the middle. The CDR3 loop spans 13 amino acids.

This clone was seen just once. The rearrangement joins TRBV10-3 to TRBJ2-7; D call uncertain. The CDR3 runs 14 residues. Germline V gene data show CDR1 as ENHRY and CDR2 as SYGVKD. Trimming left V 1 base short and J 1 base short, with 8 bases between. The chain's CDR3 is CAISEWAESYEQYF. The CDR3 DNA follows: TGTGCCATCAGTGAGTGGGCCGAGTCCTACGAGCAGTACTTC.

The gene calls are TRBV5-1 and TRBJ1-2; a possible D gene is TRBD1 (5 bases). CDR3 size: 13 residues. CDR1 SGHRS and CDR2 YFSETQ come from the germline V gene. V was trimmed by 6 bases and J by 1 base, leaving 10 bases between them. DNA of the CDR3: TGCGCCAGCACTACCGGGGGTAACTATGGCTACACCTTC. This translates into CASTTGGNYGYTF.

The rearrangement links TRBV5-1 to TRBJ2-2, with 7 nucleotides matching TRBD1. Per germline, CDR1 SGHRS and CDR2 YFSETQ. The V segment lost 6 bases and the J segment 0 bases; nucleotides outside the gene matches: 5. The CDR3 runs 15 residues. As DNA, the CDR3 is TGCGCCAGCACTCTGGACAGGTCGAACACCGGGGAGCTGTTTTTT. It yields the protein CASTLDRSNTGELFF.

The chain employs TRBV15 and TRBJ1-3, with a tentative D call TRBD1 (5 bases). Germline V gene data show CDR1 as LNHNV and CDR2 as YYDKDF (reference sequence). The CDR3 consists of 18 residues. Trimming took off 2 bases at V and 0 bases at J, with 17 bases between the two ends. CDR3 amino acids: CATSRPERGRFSGNTIYF. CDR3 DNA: TGTGCCACCAGCAGACCGGAACGGGGGAGGTTCTCTGGAAACACCATATATTTT.

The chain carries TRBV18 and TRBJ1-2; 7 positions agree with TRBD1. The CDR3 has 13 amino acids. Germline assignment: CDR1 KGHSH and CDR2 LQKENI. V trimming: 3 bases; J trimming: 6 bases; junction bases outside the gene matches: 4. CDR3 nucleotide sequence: TGTGCCAGCTCACCTACAGGGGCCGATGGCTACACCTTC. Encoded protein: CASSPTGADGYTF.